This T cell receptor beta chain was profiled in a study of T cell repertoires in cytomegalovirus infection. Turning to the study itself: Well-studied HLA-B-restricted CMV epitopes were used in the study alongside recently identified HLA-C-restricted ones. Based on public TCR beta signatures, there were indications of CMV infection and of a matching HLA type.

This clonotype was detected ten times or more. Its specificity is unknown. Germline lookup yields CDR1 SGHVS and CDR2 FNYEAQ. Trimming took off 2 bases at V and 4 bases at J, with 18 bases between the two ends. This CDR3 has 18 residues. Study-level results: In two of eight donors, the top clonotype was HLA-C-restricted CMV-specific.

TCRdb processed the reads anew with MiXCR; each CDR3 protein has one entry. The sample carries roughly 990,000 distinct CDR3 sequences, around 31% recorded once. The TCR was taken from a human donor in good health (CMV status not recorded). Some clones in this sample may be carry-over from other donors' samples. Sample: cultured CD8+ T cells from PBMCs, taken from culture after CMV antigen stimulation. The chain recombines TRBV7-6 with TRBJ2-6; unclear D gene. CDR3 protein: CASSLTSDPKAGANVLTF. DNA of the CDR3: TGTGCCAGCAGCTTAACCTCGGACCCGAAGGCCGGGGCCAACGTCCTGACTTTC.